Given below is one T cell receptor (beta chain) in context. What it recognizes is unknown. The CDR3 sequence is 15 residues long. V was clipped by 4 bases and J by 0 bases, with 13 bases between them. The germline V gene has CDR1 SGHDT and CDR2 YYEEEE. This entry belongs to a study of cytomegalovirus exposure and HLA in healthy donors. Points from the study as a whole: The availability of immune exposure information extended only to CMV serostatus. Prediction of most subjects' HLA-A and HLA-B alleles by TCR beta sequences was reportedly accurate. A missense variant in DCLRE1C was later tied to TCR beta V- and J-gene trimming. Previous analysis showed most TCR beta V segments were productive about 87% or about 30% of the time.

With 60 Vbeta and 13 Jbeta primers, the PCR was carried out. TCRdb's table, derived via immunoSEQ multiplex PCR, lists solely in-frame clones and lacks some. The sample has 200,000 to 250,000 clones; 77% are singletons. V and J are TRBV5-6 and TRBJ1-1; D gene unclear. Sequencing was done on a sample of PBMCs. The clonotype originates from an older woman in good health and CMV-seropositive. CDR3 loop: CASSLPETMNTEAFF. CDR3 in DNA: TGTGCCAGCAGCCTACCCGAGACTATGAACACTGAAGCTTTCTTT.